The clone carrying this TCR beta chain was detected only once. Its antigen remains unknown. These data originate in a study of T cell responses to AZD1222 COVID-19 vaccine. Study findings and constraints: Targets within unmutated variant regions were reportedly found for nearly half of spike-specific TCRs.

Repertoires were generated with immunoSEQ multiplex PCR, while TCRdb's copy carries only in-frame clones and drops some. Of under 50,000 clones listed, just over 85% are singletons. Germline CDR1 reads MDHEN; CDR2 reads SYDVKM. V was cut by 7 bases and J by 2 bases, with 14 bases left in between. The CDR3 runs to 15 residues. The chain is built from TRBV28 and TRBJ1-4; D may be TRBD1 (6 bases). Sequences were derived from peripheral blood, sampled 28 days after the second dose of the MenACWY control vaccine. The source is an adult who received the MenACWY meningococcal vaccine as a control. CDR3 bases: TGTGCCAGCACCGGGGATAGGGGGACTAATGAAAAACTGTTTTTT. Translating it yields CASTGDRGTNEKLFF. The full variable domain, its missing parts supplied by reference TRBV28 and TRBJ1-4, is DVKVTQSSRYLVKRTGEKVFLECVQDMDHENMFWYRQDPGLGLRLIYFSYDVKMKEKGDIPEGYSVSREKKERFSLILESASTNQTSMYLCASTGDRGTNEKLFFGSGTQLSVL.